This entry concerns a single T cell receptor (beta chain). Its antigen is unknown. Expressed TCRB transcripts were sequenced because the isolated RNA had all been reverse transcribed beforehand. Generated by immunoSEQ multiplex PCR, the TCRdb table keeps only in-frame clones and is missing some. The sample records 150,000 to 200,000 clones, roughly 63% being singletons. The CDR3 loop spans 14 amino acids. V shed 4 bases and J 4 bases; nucleotides not matched to a gene: 5. The germline V gene has CDR1 KGHSH and CDR2 LQKENI. The data are from a study of beta chain features in type 1 diabetes. Study context: All of the samples together had 95 million to 140 million sorted cells examined.

CD4+ naive, central memory, regulatory and stem cell-like memory cells were sorted via CD45RO/CCR7/CD25/CD127/CD95/CD27. The study, taken as a whole, reports: There was a moderate but significant shortening of TCRB CDR3s in all four CD4+ subsets of Type 1 diabetes patients. Patients showed naive, central memory and Treg TCRB repertoires that appeared more similar than those of healthy donors. A cDNA-based sequencing approach could over-represent cells with high TCR expression.

This sequence originates from a young man with type 1 diabetes. The chain joins TRBV18 to TRBJ2-3, with TRBD1 identical over 7 bases. The sequenced material came from naive CD4+ T cells from blood. The CDR3: CASSHGQAPDTQYF. CDR3 DNA sequence: TGTGCCAGCTCACACGGACAGGCCCCAGATACGCAGTATTTT.